A selection of T cell receptor beta chains follows, all from one sample in a study of cytomegalovirus exposure and HLA in healthy donors. Produced via immunoSEQ multiplex PCR; TCRdb's table is partial and in-frame only. The sample has a few hundred thousand clones, 90% seen once. The specimen was PBMCs. Source of these receptors: a woman aged 30 to 39 in good health and CMV-seronegative. The CDR3 runs from the conserved cysteine through the conserved F or W. Expanded clones are given a class, and other clones once, few, many or no size at all.

TRBV29-1,TRBJ1-1,NA,CSVHSGTEAFF
TRBV7-2,TRBJ2-7,NA,CASSLIPDRANEQYF
TRBV4-3,TRBJ2-7,NA,CASSPRAQSSYEQYF
TRBV7-2,TRBJ2-1,NA,CASSPRAGGNEQFF
TRBV4-3,TRBJ2-7,once,CASSQGTATYEQYF
TRBV5-1,TRBJ1-2,once,CASSFDRPNYGYTF
TRBV25-1,TRBJ2-1,NA,CASRTAGTGLYNEQFF
TRBV6-5,TRBJ2-2,NA,CASSYNPTYTGELFF
TRBV5-1,TRBJ1-1,NA,CASSLNRGLNTEAFF
TRBV2,TRBJ2-2,NA,CASSPSGLNTGELFF
TRBV7-9,TRBJ2-3,NA,CASSLAVTGLDTQYF
TRBV19,TRBJ2-1,once,CASSSDSHSYNEQFF
TRBV15,TRBJ2-1,once,CATSRGGRTSGRKEQFF
TRBV19,TRBJ1-1,NA,CASGGTEAFF
TRBV5-1,TRBJ2-1,NA,CASSLAAGEQFF
TRBV30,TRBJ2-7,NA,CAWRTSGRSEQYF
TRBV28,TRBJ1-5,NA,CASSLIRGVPQHF
TRBV5-1,TRBJ1-1,NA,CASSNRQARDTEAFF
TRBV21-1,TRBJ1-2,NA,CAKDRGGYGYTF
TRBV7-7,TRBJ2-5,NA,CARFQRDGQETQYF
TRBV27,TRBJ2-5,NA,CASSPSPRGGTQYF
TRBV5-1,TRBJ1-2,NA,CASSREGTSTNYGYTF
TRBV7-2,TRBJ2-4,NA,CASSPIGGEFNIQYF
TRBV12-5,TRBJ1-3,NA,CASGAGTGGFYVNTIYF
TRBV13,TRBJ2-1,NA,CASLDGSSSYNEQFF
TRBV5-8,TRBJ2-7,NA,CASSLTVLSYEQYF
TRBV18,TRBJ1-2,NA,CASSPKAEHGYTF
TRBV19,TRBJ2-1,NA,CASSIQTVPYNEQFF
TRBV29-1,TRBJ2-7,NA,CSVVGMGSYEQYF
TRBV5-6,TRBJ1-2,NA,CASSLGTYGYTF
TRBV4-3,TRBJ2-4,NA,CASSQDAAGMGSAKNIQYF
TRBV7-6,TRBJ2-5,NA,CASSISGNQETQYF
TRBV2,TRBJ2-2,NA,CASSEERENTGELFF
TRBV23-1,TRBJ1-1,NA,CASSQLSQNTEAFF
TRBV6-5,TRBJ2-1,once,CASSLDRVVNEQFF
TRBV5-1,TRBJ2-1,NA,CASSGGLGSYNEQFF
TRBV28,TRBJ1-1,NA,CATTRDSRKNTEAFF
TRBV5-4,TRBJ2-1,NA,CASRPDRGSYNEQFF
TRBV5-6,TRBJ2-2,NA,CASSLATGAGELFF
TRBV21-1,TRBJ2-7,NA,CASSKGGLAESYEQYF
TRBV11-2,TRBJ2-1,NA,CASSSGRGSEQFF
TRBV9,TRBJ2-2,NA,CASSARDSYTGELFF
TRBV5-4,TRBJ1-1,NA,CASSIEAADTEAFF
TRBV27,TRBJ2-5,NA,CASSSASEETQYF
TRBV13,TRBJ2-1,once,CASSLMLGRERNEQFF
TRBV4-3,TRBJ2-2,NA,CASSQDMASFVPGELFF
TRBV10-3,TRBJ2-5,NA,CAAQREGRETQYF
TRBV28,TRBJ2-7,NA,CASRGGQVPREQYF
TRBV7-8,TRBJ2-2,NA,CASSLAYGELFF